A single sample gave rise to the 24 T cell receptor beta chains below, sequenced in a study of T cell changes during pregnancy in multiple sclerosis. This table comes from immunoSEQ multiplex PCR, and its TCRdb copy is limited to in-frame clones, with some not included. The table records 45,000 to 55,000 clones, around 94% of them present only once. Sequencing was performed on CD4+ T cells from peripheral blood mononuclear cells, taken in the second trimester of pregnancy. Every receptor here comes from a female donor in good health, enrolled as a control in a pregnancy study.

Only a few counts were recorded for this clone. The rearrangement uses TRBV14 and TRBJ1-6; D is perhaps TRBD1 (5 bases). The V gene lost 0 bases and the J gene lost 9 bases, with 12 bases spanning the gap. The CDR3 contains 15 residues. Germline loops: CDR1 SGHDN, CDR2 FVKESK. The CDR3 DNA follows: TGTGCCAGCAGCCAAGAAGGAGGGGTTAGTTCACCCCTCCACTTT. This codes for CASSQEGGVSSPLHF.

V and J are TRBV28 and TRBJ2-2; TRBD1 agrees at 7 bases. The CDR3 runs 15 residues. Germline V gene data show CDR1 as MDHEN and CDR2 as SYDVKM. Unmatched junction bases numbered 4, after V lost 5 bases and J lost 1 base. CDR3 DNA: TGTGCCAGCAGTCCAAGGGGGCGGAACACCGGGGAGCTGTTTTTT. Translating it yields CASSPRGRNTGELFF.

V gene TRBV5-1 combines with J gene TRBJ1-1, with TRBD1 as a possible D gene (6 bases). Trimming stripped 4 bases from V and 7 bases from J, with 14 bases between. This CDR3 has 13 residues. Germline CDR1 SGHRS, CDR2 YFSETQ. CDR3 amino acids: CASSLTGSDEAFF. CDR3 bases: TGCGCCAGCAGCCTAACAGGGTCGGATGAAGCTTTCTTT.

The chain recombines TRBV7-9 with TRBJ2-3; TRBD2 matches 8 bases. Germline CDR1 reads SEHNR; CDR2 reads FQNEAQ (reference sequence). J gave up 0 bases and V 3 bases, and 5 bases lay outside the gene matches. This CDR3 contains 16 residues. CDR3 sequence reads: CASSLELAASTDTQYF. In DNA form, the CDR3 reads TGTGCCAGCAGCTTGGAACTAGCGGCTAGCACAGATACGCAGTATTTT.

This chain connects TRBV27 to TRBJ1-4; D is perhaps TRBD1 (5 bases). This CDR3 contains 14 residues. Germline V gene lookup returns CDR1 MNHEY and CDR2 SMNVEV (reference sequence). V dropped 3 bases and J dropped 4 bases, with 9 bases sitting between them. The CDR3 region is CASSFSGVNEKLFF. The CDR3 bases are TGTGCCAGCAGTTTTTCGGGGGTTAATGAAAAACTGTTTTTT.

This clone was found once. V gene TRBV6-1 combines with J gene TRBJ2-3; TRBD2 is a possible D gene (6 bases). The length of the CDR3 is 17 residues. Trimming took 0 bases from V and 5 from J, leaving 18 bases between them. Germline V gene lookup returns CDR1 MNHNS and CDR2 SASEGT. This CDR3 reads CASSEAWRLVVGDTQYF. CDR3 DNA: TGTGCCAGCAGTGAAGCATGGAGACTAGTTGTTGGAGATACGCAGTATTTT.

J is TRBJ1-3 and V is TRBV6-5; D is unresolved. The CDR3 contains 13 residues. Germline CDR1 is MNHEY and CDR2 is SVGAGI. The germline V and J ends were trimmed by 7 bases and 3 bases, with 10 bases remaining between them. As DNA, the CDR3 is TGTGCCAGCACAAGATCAGGTGGAAACACCATATATTTT. This encodes CASTRSGGNTIYF.

The chain is built from TRBV5-6 and TRBJ2-3; unclear D gene. The CDR3 consists of 13 residues. The germline gives CDR1 SGHDT, CDR2 YYEEEE. V was shortened by 5 bases and J by 4 bases, with 11 bases between the two germline ends. DNA of the CDR3: TGTGCCAGCAGTGGGCGCTTCGCAGATACGCAGTATTTT. Its protein is CASSGRFADTQYF. The full variable domain, rest sourced from reference TRBV5-6 and TRBJ2-3, is DAGVTQSPTHLIKTRGQQVTLRCSPKSGHDTVSWYQQALGQGPQFIFQYYEEEERQRGNFPDRFSGHQFPNYSSELNVNALLLGDSALYLCASSGRFADTQYFGPGTRLTVL.

The chain combines TRBV4-3 with TRBJ1-2, with D possibly being TRBD1 (6 bases). Trimming took 0 bases from V and 3 from J, leaving 17 bases between them. CDR1 is LGHNA, CDR2 YSLEER, per germline. This CDR3 region has 17 residues. DNA of the CDR3: TGCGCCAGCAGCCAAGATTACGGGGGGCGCGCCTACTATGGCTACACCTTC. As protein: CASSQDYGGRAYYGYTF.

This chain joins TRBV28 and TRBJ2-7; TRBD2 aligns across 7 bases. Germline-derived CDR1 and CDR2 are MDHEN and SYDVKM. The CDR3 has 13 amino acids. The J segment lost 3 bases and the V segment lost 9 bases, leaving 8 bases of the junction unmatched. CDR3: CASRSSGDYEQYF. The CDR3 bases are TGTGCCAGTAGGTCTAGCGGAGACTACGAGCAGTACTTC.

The genes are TRBV18 and TRBJ2-1; 9 bases are shared with TRBD2. Germline assignment: CDR1 KGHSH and CDR2 LQKENI. This CDR3 is 17 amino acids long. The V gene end was trimmed by 0 bases and the J gene end by 3 bases; junction bases not matched to a gene: 6. CDR3 residues: CASSPPASGRSYNEQFF. In DNA, the CDR3 is TGTGCCAGCTCACCACCGGCAAGCGGGAGGAGCTACAATGAGCAGTTCTTC.

CDR3 DNA: TGTGCCAGCAGCTTAGGAGGGTTAAGGAATGAGCAGTTCTTC. Its translation is CASSLGGLRNEQFF. The chain links TRBV7-2 to TRBJ2-1, with D perhaps matching TRBD2 (5 bases). The CDR3 runs 14 residues. V gave up 1 base and J gave up 7 bases, with 11 bases separating them. Germline loops: CDR1 SGHTA, CDR2 FQGNSA.

The rearrangement links TRBV25-1 to TRBJ1-4; D might be TRBD1 (6 bases). The CDR3 is 16 amino acids. Per the germline V gene, CDR1 is MGHDK and CDR2 is SYGVNS. V lost 5 bases to trimming and J lost 8 bases, with 21 bases between them. The CDR3 nucleotides are TGTGCCAGCAGTAATACTCAGGGGATAGGTGGGGAAAAACTGTTTTTT. It codes for CASSNTQGIGGEKLFF.

The chain couples TRBV5-1 to TRBJ1-3; 7 positions match TRBD1. The CDR3 covers 16 residues. From germline, CDR1 is SGHRS and CDR2 YFSETQ. V shed 4 bases and J 0 bases; nucleotides not matched to a gene: 7. The CDR3 sequence: CASSTGTADSGNTIYF. CDR3 sequence (DNA): TGCGCCAGCAGCACCGGGACAGCCGACTCTGGAAACACCATATATTTT.

The chain employs TRBV19 and TRBJ1-4; unclear D gene. This CDR3 is built from 14 residues. In germline, CDR1 is LNHDA, CDR2 SQIVND (reference sequence). V lost 9 bases to trimming and J lost 5 bases, with 16 bases between them. The CDR3 DNA follows: TGTGCCAGACCTACTTCCCGGGGAAATGAAAAACTGTTTTTT. This gives the protein CARPTSRGNEKLFF.

The V gene is TRBV14, the J gene TRBJ2-1; tentative D call: TRBD2 (5 bases). The CDR3 loop spans 14 amino acids. The ends were cut back, 2 bases at V and 9 bases at J, with 14 bases in the middle. The germline gives CDR1 SGHDN, CDR2 FVKESK. The CDR3 nucleotides are TGTGCCAGCAGCCAATTATCCGGGGTGAGTGAGCAGTTCTTC. Translation gives CASSQLSGVSEQFF. Filled out from reference TRBV14 and TRBJ2-1, the complete variable domain reads EAGVTQFPSHSVIEKGQTVTLRCDPISGHDNLYWYRRVMGKEIKFLLHFVKESKQDESGMPNNRFLAERTGGTYSTLKVQPAELEDSGVYFCASSQLSGVSEQFFGPGTRLTVL.

V usage is TRBV10-3 and J usage is TRBJ2-7; tentative D call: TRBD2 (6 bases). Trimming removed 4 bases from V and 1 base from J, with 14 bases in between. Germline-derived CDR1 and CDR2 are ENHRY and SYGVKD. CDR3 length: 15 amino acids. CDR3 DNA: TGTGCCATCAGTGGGACTATAGGGGCATCCTACGAGCAGTACTTC. Residues: CAISGTIGASYEQYF.

This clone has a single count. This rearrangement joins TRBV7-9 to TRBJ2-6, with 7 bases aligning to TRBD1. The germline V gene encodes CDR1 SEHNR and CDR2 FQNEAQ (reference sequence). With V trimmed by 8 bases and J by 0 bases, 13 bases remained unmatched. The CDR3 sequence is 18 residues long. The CDR3 is CASRPRDSRFSGANVLTF. The DNA for the CDR3 is TGTGCCAGCCGACCCCGGGACAGCCGATTCTCTGGGGCCAACGTCCTGACTTTC.

This clone was seen just once. V gene TRBV28 combines with J gene TRBJ1-1; 7 bases align to TRBD1. The junction had 10 bases not matched to a gene; V was cut back by 6 bases and J by 0 bases. The CDR3 totals 16 residues. Germline-derived CDR1 and CDR2 are MDHEN and SYDVKM. The CDR3 sequence: CASSPRGSTLNTEAFF. The CDR3 nucleotides read TGTGCCAGCAGCCCCAGGGGGTCGACACTGAACACTGAAGCTTTCTTT. Full variable domain (remainder filled in from reference TRBV28 and TRBJ1-1): DVKVTQSSRYLVKRTGEKVFLECVQDMDHENMFWYRQDPGLGLRLIYFSYDVKMKEKGDIPEGYSVSREKKERFSLILESASTNQTSMYLCASSPRGSTLNTEAFFGQGTRLTVV.

The chain recombines TRBV18 with TRBJ1-2, with 9 bases aligning to TRBD1. Germline values: CDR1 KGHSH, CDR2 LQKENI. This CDR3 comprises 14 residues. After removal of 6 bases from V and 6 bases from J, the junction contained 8 bases not matched to a gene. DNA for the CDR3: TGTGCCAGCTCTTCCGGGACAGGGAGGGATGGCTACACCTTC. Its protein product is CASSSGTGRDGYTF.

This CDR3 reads CASSAYLGYEQYF. DNA for the CDR3: TGTGCCAGCAGTGCCTACCTTGGCTACGAGCAGTACTTC. V and J are TRBV27 and TRBJ2-7; no definite D call. The CDR3 totals 13 residues. V lost 5 bases, J lost 3 bases, and 11 bases lay in between. CDR1 is MNHEY, CDR2 SMNVEV, per germline (reference sequence).

The V and J genes are TRBV14 and TRBJ1-1; the match to TRBD1 covers 8 bases. Germline V gene data show CDR1 as SGHDN and CDR2 as FVKESK. The CDR3 spans 16 residues. Germline trimming cut 1 base from V and 5 bases from J; bases unmatched to any gene: 9. DNA for the CDR3: TGTGCCAGCAGCCAAGGAGGCAGGGGGCGGGGGACTGAAGCTTTCTTT. As protein: CASSQGGRGRGTEAFF.

The V gene is TRBV6-5, the J gene TRBJ2-1; 10 nucleotides agree with TRBD2. V shed 4 bases, J shed 7 bases, and the junction held 10 bases outside the gene matches. The CDR3 spans 16 residues. In germline, CDR1 is MNHEY, CDR2 SVGAGI. CDR3 DNA sequence: TGTGCCAGCAGTTTTCACACTAGCGGGAAAGGGAATGAGCAGTTCTTC. Translation: CASSFHTSGKGNEQFF.

The chain is built from TRBV7-2 and TRBJ2-1; D may be TRBD2 (6 bases). CDR1 is SGHTA and CDR2 is FQGNSA in the germline V gene. This CDR3 region has 15 residues. The V gene lost 0 bases and the J gene lost 4 bases, with 10 bases spanning the gap. CDR3 region: CASSLAEGTYNEQFF. The CDR3 DNA is TGTGCCAGCAGCTTAGCCGAGGGGACTTACAATGAGCAGTTCTTC.